This T cell receptor (beta chain) derives from a study of vaccination effects on CD4 cells after COVID-19. TCRdb keeps only in-frame clones here, not all; method: immunoSEQ multiplex PCR. The table records roughly 34,000 clones, approximately 78% of them present only once. As for this clone: The antigen remains unidentified.

Germline V gene sequence: CDR1 MNHNS, CDR2 SASEGT. The J segment lost 10 bases and the V segment lost 4 bases, leaving 9 bases of the junction unmatched. The CDR3 length is 16 residues. Expansion with viral peptide pools was applied to antigen-specific CD4+ T cells by the ViraFEST assay prior to sequencing. CD4+ T cell isolation took place after nine to eleven days of culture. Two-dose vaccination with either BNT162b2 or mRNA-1273 was given to the participants. The clonotype comes from a human donor who received a COVID-19 vaccine. Some clones in this sample may be carry-over from other donors' samples. The chain carries TRBV6-1 and TRBJ1-6; 11 bases map to TRBD1. This specimen was CD4+ T cells from PBMCs cultured with HCoV-NL63 spike peptides, taken after COVID-19 vaccination. The CDR3: CASSVLRTGGGSPLHF. The CDR3 DNA follows: TGTGCCAGCAGTGTACTTAGGACAGGGGGCGGCTCACCCCTCCACTTT.